The sequence of this T cell receptor (beta chain) was determined in a study of regulatory T cells in long-lasting Graves disease. Background on the study: Graves' cases, newly diagnosed, had used antithyroid drugs under 3 months.

About this clonotype itself: Its antigen is unknown.

Study-level results: Comparison showed that persistent patients shared more public clonotypes (2,741) than new patients (roughly 970).

The sample's time point: newly diagnosed GD, antithyroid drugs for less than 3 months. After RNA was extracted from PBMCs, the TCR library was made from it. The CDR3 extends over 14 amino acids. Germline V CDR1 and CDR2: DFQATT, SNEGSKA (reference sequence). V gave up 4 bases and J gave up 6 bases, with 18 bases separating them. Through Arm-PCR of CDR3 regions and iRepertoire HTBI primers, TCR beta libraries were built. Study processing details: Sequenced samples collectively carried some 60 TRBV and around 15 TRBJ segments. From the multiplex PCR reads, TCRdb called clonotypes with MiXCR, one entry per CDR3 protein. TCRdb, rather than the study authors, made the V and J calls. The table includes a few hundred thousand distinct CDR3 sequences, around 11% detected once. The same data also contributed to another study, on T cells in Graves' hyperthyroidism and ophthalmopathy. This second report adds: Each diagnosis was grounded in clinical symptoms, serum thyroxine and TRAb, thyroid ultrasound, and orbital computed tomography.

The rearrangement links TRBV20-1 to TRBJ2-5, with D perhaps matching TRBD1 (8 bases). The clonotype comes from a woman between 18 and 29 years old with Graves disease. Sequenced material: peripheral blood mononuclear cells (PBMCs), taken at new diagnosis, from a patient treated with antithyroid drugs. In DNA form, the CDR3 reads TGCAGTGCTATCAGGGGGCGGGGGAGAAAGACCCAGTACTTC. This translates into CSAIRGRGRKTQYF.